The TCR beta chain described here comes from a study of control samples from healthy donors and cancer patients. Repertoires were generated with immunoSEQ multiplex PCR, while TCRdb's copy carries only in-frame clones and drops some. The table includes 150,000 or so clones, roughly 94% detected once. The CDR3 covers 14 residues. Germline values: CDR1 LNHDA, CDR2 SQIVND (reference sequence). Trimming left V 4 bases short and J 5 bases short, with 14 bases between. In this sample, this clone turned up once. The chain is built from TRBV19 and TRBJ1-2; D is ambiguous. The TCR sequence derives from a woman aged 40 to 50 in good health. Sequencing was carried out using blood. The CDR3 protein is CASSTVPLGYGYTF. CDR3 coding DNA: TGTGCCAGTAGTACCGTGCCTTTGGGGTATGGCTACACCTTC.